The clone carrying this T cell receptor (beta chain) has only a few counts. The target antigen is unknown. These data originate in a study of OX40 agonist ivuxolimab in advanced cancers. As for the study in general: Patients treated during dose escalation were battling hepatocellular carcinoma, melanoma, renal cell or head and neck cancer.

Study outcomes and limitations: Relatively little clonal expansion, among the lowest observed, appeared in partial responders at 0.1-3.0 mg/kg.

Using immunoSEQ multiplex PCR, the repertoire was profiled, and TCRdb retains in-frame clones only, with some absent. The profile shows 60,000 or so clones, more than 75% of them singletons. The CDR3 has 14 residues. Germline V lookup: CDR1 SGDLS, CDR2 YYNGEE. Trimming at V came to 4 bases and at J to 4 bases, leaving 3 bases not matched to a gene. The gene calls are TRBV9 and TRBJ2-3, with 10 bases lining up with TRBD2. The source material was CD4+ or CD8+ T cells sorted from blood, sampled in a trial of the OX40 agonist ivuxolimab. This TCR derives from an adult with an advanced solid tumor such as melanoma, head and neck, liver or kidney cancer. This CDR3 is CASSSSGGADTQYF. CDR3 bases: TGTGCCAGCAGCAGCAGCGGGGGGGCAGATACGCAGTATTTT.